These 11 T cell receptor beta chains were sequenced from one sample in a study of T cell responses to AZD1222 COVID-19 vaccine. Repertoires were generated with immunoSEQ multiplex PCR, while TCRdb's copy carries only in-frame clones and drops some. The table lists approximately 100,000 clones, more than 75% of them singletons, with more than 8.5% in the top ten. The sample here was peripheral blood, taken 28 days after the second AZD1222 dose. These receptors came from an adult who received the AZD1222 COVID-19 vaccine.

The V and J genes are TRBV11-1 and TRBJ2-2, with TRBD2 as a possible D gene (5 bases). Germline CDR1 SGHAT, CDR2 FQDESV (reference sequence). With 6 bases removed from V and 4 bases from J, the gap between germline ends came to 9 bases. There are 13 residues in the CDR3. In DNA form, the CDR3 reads TGTGCCAGCAGTCTCGAGGGCACCGGGGAGCTGTTTTTT. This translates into CASSLEGTGELFF.

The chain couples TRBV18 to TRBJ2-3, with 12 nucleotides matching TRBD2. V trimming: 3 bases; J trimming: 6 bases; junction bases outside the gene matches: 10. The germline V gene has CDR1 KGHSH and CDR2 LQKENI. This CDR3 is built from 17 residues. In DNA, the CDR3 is TGTGCCAGCTCACCGACTAGCGGGAGCATACCGACGGATACGCAGTATTTT. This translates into CASSPTSGSIPTDTQYF.

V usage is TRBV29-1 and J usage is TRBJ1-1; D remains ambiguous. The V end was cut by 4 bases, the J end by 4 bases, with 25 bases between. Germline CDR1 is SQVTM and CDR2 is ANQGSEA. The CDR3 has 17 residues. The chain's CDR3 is CSVGRVGDLLLGTEAFF. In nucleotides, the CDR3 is TGCAGCGTTGGAAGGGTCGGAGACCTACTCCTCGGCACTGAAGCTTTCTTT.

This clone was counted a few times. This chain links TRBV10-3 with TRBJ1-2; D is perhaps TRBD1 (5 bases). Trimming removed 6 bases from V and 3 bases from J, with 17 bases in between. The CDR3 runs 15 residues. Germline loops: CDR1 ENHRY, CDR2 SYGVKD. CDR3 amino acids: CAIRDTRQKDYGYTF. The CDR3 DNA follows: TGTGCCATCAGAGACACCCGACAGAAAGACTATGGCTACACCTTC.

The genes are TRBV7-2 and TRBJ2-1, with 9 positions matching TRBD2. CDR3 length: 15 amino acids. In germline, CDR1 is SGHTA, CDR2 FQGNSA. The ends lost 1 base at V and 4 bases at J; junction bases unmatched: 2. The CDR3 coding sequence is TGTGCCAGCAGCTTAGGGGGACTAGCATACAATGAGCAGTTCTTC. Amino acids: CASSLGGLAYNEQFF. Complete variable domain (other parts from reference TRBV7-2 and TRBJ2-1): GAGVSQSPSNKVTEKGKDVELRCDPISGHTALYWYRQSLGQGLEFLIYFQGNSAPDKSGLPSDRFSAERTGGSVSTLTIQRTQQEDSAVYLCASSLGGLAYNEQFFGPGTRLTVL.

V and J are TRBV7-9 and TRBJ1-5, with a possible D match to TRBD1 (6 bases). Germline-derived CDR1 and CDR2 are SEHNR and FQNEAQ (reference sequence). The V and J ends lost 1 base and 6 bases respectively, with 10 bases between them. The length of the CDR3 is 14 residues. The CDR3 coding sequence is TGTGCCAGCAGCTTAGACGGCAGGGGTCAGCCCCAGCATTTT. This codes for CASSLDGRGQPQHF.

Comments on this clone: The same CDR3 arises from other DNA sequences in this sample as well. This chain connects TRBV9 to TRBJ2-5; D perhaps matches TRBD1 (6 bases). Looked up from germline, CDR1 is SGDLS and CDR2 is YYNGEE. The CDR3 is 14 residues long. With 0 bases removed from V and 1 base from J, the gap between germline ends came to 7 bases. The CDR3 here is CASSVVGGQETQYF. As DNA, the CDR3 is TGTGCCAGCAGCGTAGTAGGGGGCCAAGAGACCCAGTACTTC.

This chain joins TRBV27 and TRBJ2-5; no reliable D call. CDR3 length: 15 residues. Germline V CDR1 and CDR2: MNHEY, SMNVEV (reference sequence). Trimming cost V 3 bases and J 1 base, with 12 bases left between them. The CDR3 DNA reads TGTGCCAGCAGTTTGCTCCGAGGTTCCCAAGAGACCCAGTACTTC. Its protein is CASSLLRGSQETQYF.

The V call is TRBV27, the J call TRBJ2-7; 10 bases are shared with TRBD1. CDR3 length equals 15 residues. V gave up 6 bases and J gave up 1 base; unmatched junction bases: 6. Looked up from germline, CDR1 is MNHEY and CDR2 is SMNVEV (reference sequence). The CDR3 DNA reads TGTGCCAGCAGCTCACTGGGACAGGGGTCCTACGAGCAGTACTTC. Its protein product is CASSSLGQGSYEQYF.

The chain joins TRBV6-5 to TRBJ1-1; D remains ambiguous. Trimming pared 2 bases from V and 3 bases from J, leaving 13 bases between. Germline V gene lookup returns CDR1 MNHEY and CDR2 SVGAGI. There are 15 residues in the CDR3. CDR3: CASSYRKTWDTEAFF. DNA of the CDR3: TGTGCCAGCAGTTACCGGAAGACCTGGGACACTGAAGCTTTCTTT.

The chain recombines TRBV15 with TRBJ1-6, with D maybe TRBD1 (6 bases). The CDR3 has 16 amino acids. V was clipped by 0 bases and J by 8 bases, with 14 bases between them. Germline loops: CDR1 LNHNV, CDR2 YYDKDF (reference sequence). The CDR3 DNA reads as TGTGCCACCAGCAGAGATCCGAACAGGGAAGATTCACCCCTCCACTTT. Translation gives CATSRDPNREDSPLHF. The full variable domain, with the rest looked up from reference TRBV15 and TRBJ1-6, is DAMVIQNPRYQVTQFGKPVTLSCSQTLNHNVMYWYQQKSSQAPKLLFHYYDKDFNNEADTPDNFQSRRPNTSFCFLDIRSPGLGDTAMYLCATSRDPNREDSPLHFGNGTRLTVT.